This T cell receptor beta chain was retrieved from a study of OX40 agonist ivuxolimab in advanced cancers. General study points: Averaged across samples, CD8+ T cells carried more expanded clones than CD4+ did.

This table comes from immunoSEQ multiplex PCR, and its TCRdb copy is limited to in-frame clones, with some not included. The repertoire holds about 70,000 clones, about 86% seen once, with approximately 2.1% in the top ten. Of note for this clone: Its target is not known.

This CDR3 is 14 amino acids long. V lost 1 base, J lost 10 bases, and 8 bases stayed unmatched. CDR1 and CDR2 (germline): SGHRS, YFSETQ. Material: CD4+ or CD8+ T cells sorted from blood, obtained in a trial of the OX40 agonist ivuxolimab. The receptor was derived from an adult with an advanced solid tumor such as melanoma, head and neck, liver or kidney cancer. The V gene is TRBV5-1, the J gene TRBJ2-3; 8 positions agree with TRBD2. The CDR3 here is CASSLSAGGGSQYF. The CDR3 DNA follows: TGCGCCAGCAGCTTGTCTGCGGGAGGAGGATCGCAGTATTTT.